These T cell receptor beta chains were read from a single sample in a study of monozygotic twins with inflammatory bowel disease. Each CDR3 protein gets one entry in TCRdb, which reprocessed the 5' RACE reads and gives no DNA. The sample yields some 190,000 distinct CDR3 sequences, of which the top ten take up roughly 7.7%. The sequenced material came from blood. All receptors come from a human donor with ulcerative colitis or Crohn's disease, or a healthy co-twin of an affected twin (not recorded which). CDR3s include the opening cysteine and the closing phenylalanine or tryptophan. Fields, in order: J gene, V gene, CDR3 protein.

J: TRBJ1-6
V: TRBV7-2
CDR3: CASSSSLGGNSPLHF

J: TRBJ2-5
V: TRBV28
CDR3: CASSHRETQYF

J: TRBJ1-1
V: TRBV6-1
CDR3: CASSGTYNMNTEAFF

J: TRBJ2-7
V: TRBV4-1
CDR3: CASSQDETGGYEQYF

J: TRBJ2-5
V: TRBV7-7
CDR3: CASSLGMNQETQYF

J: TRBJ2-2
V: TRBV5-1
CDR3: CASSSPGTANTGELFF

J: TRBJ2-7
V: TRBV10-3
CDR3: CAISEPDRVSYEQYF

J: TRBJ2-1
V: TRBV3-1
CDR3: CASSPLAPFLAGGYNEQFF

J: TRBJ1-1
V: TRBV6-6
CDR3: CASSSGAPPEAFF

J: TRBJ2-1
V: TRBV10-3
CDR3: CAISERRDLYNEQFF

J: TRBJ2-3
V: TRBV30
CDR3: CAWSLGAARTDTQYF

J: TRBJ2-2
V: TRBV27
CDR3: CASSFLGLAQNTGELFF

J: TRBJ2-3
V: TRBV11-2
CDR3: CASSLLNTDTQYF

J: TRBJ2-7
V: TRBV7-2
CDR3: CASSLGRGMYEQYF

J: TRBJ1-2
V: TRBV6-1
CDR3: CASSEGNLGNYGYTF

J: TRBJ2-1
V: TRBV6-6
CDR3: CASSGGALEQFF

J: TRBJ2-3
V: TRBV5-1
CDR3: CASRYTDTQYF

J: TRBJ1-2
V: TRBV9
CDR3: CASSPRGANTGYTF

J: TRBJ2-1
V: TRBV20-1
CDR3: CSLSGAGAEGQFF

J: TRBJ2-2
V: TRBV29-1
CDR3: CSVEDRGRSTGELFF

J: TRBJ2-1
V: TRBV20-1
CDR3: CSYGGSSYNEQFF

J: TRBJ2-3
V: TRBV7-2
CDR3: CASSLGLITDTRYF

J: TRBJ1-2
V: TRBV4-2
CDR3: CASSQEADREVGYTF

J: TRBJ2-7
V: TRBV7-9
CDR3: CASTFEGRNEQYF

J: TRBJ1-3
V: TRBV30
CDR3: CAFRGQAISGNTIYF

J: TRBJ2-3
V: TRBV20-1
CDR3: CSARDRVAGLRDTQYF

J: TRBJ2-3
V: TRBV20-1
CDR3: CSAKAGPLTDTQYF

J: TRBJ1-1
V: TRBV3-1
CDR3: CASSPPRAFGEAFF

J: TRBJ1-2
V: TRBV18
CDR3: CASSPAEDWLWGYTF

J: TRBJ1-5
V: TRBV4-2
CDR3: CASSQEGGWGNQPQHF

J: TRBJ2-7
V: TRBV4-3
CDR3: CASSQDRASEQYF

J: TRBJ2-4
V: TRBV20-1
CDR3: CSANPLAGNKNIQYF